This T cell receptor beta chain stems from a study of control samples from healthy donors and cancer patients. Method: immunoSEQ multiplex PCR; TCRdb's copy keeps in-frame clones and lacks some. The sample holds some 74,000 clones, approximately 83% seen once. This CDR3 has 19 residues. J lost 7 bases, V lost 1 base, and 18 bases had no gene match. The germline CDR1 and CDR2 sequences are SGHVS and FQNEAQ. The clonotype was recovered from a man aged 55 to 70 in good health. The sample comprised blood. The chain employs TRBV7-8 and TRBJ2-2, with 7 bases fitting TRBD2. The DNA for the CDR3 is TGTGCCAGCAGCTTAGGGGCTAGCGGAGGGCGGAGGATCGGCGGGGAGCTGTTTTTT. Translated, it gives CASSLGASGGRRIGGELFF.